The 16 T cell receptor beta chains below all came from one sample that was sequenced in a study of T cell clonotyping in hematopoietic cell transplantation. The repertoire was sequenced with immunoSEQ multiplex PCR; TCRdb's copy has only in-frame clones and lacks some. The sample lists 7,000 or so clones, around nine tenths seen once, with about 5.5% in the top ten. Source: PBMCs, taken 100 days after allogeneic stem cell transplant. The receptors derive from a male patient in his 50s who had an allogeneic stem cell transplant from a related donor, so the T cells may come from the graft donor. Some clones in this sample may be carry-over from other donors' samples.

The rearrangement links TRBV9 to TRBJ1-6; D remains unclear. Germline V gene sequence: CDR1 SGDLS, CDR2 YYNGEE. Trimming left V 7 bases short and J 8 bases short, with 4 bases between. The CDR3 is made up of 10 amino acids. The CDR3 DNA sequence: TGTGCCAGCTACGATTCACCCCTCCACTTT. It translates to CASYDSPLHF.

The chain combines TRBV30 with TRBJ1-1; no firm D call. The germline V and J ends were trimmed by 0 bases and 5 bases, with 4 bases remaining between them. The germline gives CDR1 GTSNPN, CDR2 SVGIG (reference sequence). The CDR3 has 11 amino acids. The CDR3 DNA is TGTGCCTGGAGTGTAGTTACTGAAGCTTTCTTT. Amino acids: CAWSVVTEAFF.

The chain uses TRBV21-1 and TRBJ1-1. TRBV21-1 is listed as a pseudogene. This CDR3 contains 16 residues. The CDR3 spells CASSKMGNGLNTEAFF. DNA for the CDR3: TGTGCCAGCAGCAAAATGGGGAACGGACTGAACACTGAAGCTTTCTTT.

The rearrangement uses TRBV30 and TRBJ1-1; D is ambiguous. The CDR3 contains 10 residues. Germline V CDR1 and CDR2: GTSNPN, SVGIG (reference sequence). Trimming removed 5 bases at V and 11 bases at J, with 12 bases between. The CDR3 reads CAWWAAEAFF. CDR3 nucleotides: TGTGCCTGGTGGGCAGCCGAGGCTTTCTTT.

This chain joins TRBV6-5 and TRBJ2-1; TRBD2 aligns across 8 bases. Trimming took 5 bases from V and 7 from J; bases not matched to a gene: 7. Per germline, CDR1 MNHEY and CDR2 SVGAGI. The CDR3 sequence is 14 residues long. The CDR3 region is CASSAGGPGNEQFF. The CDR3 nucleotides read TGTGCCAGCAGTGCGGGAGGCCCAGGGAATGAGCAGTTCTTC.

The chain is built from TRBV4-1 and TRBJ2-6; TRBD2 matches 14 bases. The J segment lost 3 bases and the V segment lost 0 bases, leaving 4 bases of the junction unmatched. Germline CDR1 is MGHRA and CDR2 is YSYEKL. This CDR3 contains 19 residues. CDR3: CASSQETSGGAHGANVLTF. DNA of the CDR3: TGCGCCAGCAGCCAAGAGACTAGCGGGGGGGCTCATGGGGCCAACGTCCTGACTTTC.

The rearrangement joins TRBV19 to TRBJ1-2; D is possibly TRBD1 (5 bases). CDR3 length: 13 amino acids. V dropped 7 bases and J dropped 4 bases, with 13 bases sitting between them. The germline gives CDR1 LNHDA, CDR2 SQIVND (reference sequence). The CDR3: CASTPTDLYGYTF. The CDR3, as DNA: TGTGCCAGTACCCCGACAGATCTCTATGGCTACACCTTC.

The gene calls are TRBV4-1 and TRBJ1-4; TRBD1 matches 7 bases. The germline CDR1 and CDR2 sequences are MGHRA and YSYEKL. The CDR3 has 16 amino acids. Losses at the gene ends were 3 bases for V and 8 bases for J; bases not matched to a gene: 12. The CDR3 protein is CASSHRWERGLEKLFF. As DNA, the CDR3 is TGCGCCAGCAGCCATCGGTGGGAAAGGGGGCTCGAAAAACTGTTTTTT.

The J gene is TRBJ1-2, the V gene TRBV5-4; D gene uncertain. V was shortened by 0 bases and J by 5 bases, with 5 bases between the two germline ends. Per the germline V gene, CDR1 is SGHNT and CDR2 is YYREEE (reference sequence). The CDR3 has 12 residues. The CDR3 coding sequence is TGTGCCAGCAGCTTGGAACAGTATGGCTACACCTTC. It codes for CASSLEQYGYTF.

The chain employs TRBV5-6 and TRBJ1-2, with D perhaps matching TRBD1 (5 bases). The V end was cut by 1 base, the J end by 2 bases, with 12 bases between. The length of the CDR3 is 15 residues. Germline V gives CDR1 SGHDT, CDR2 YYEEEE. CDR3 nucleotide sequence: TGTGCCAGCAGCTTGCGAGGGGTTCTAAACTATGGCTACACCTTC. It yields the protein CASSLRGVLNYGYTF.

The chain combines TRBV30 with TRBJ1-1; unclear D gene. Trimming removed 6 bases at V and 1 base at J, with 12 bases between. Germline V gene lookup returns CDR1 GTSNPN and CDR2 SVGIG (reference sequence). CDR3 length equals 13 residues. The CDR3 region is CACQKTGNTEAFF. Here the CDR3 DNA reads TGTGCCTGCCAAAAGACGGGGAACACTGAAGCTTTCTTT.

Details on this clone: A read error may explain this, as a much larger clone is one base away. CDR3 region: CACSSEFRAYEQYF. The CDR3 coding sequence is TGTGCCTGCAGCTCGGAATTCAGGGCTTACGAGCAGTACTTC. V is TRBV5-6 and J is TRBJ2-5; D might be TRBD1 (5 bases). The J call is doubtful: the DNA matches TRBJ2-7 better. The CDR3 totals 14 residues. The V gene's germline CDR1 is SGHDT and CDR2 YYEEEE.

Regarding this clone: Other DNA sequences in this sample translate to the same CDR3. This chain's CDR3 is CASSESGANVLTF. The CDR3 nucleotides read TGTGCCAGCAGCGAGTCTGGGGCCAACGTCCTGACTTTC. The chain couples TRBV6-4 to TRBJ2-6; the D is unclear. CDR1 MRHNA and CDR2 SNTAGT come from the germline V gene. This CDR3 is built from 13 residues. Trimming stripped 6 bases from V and 1 base from J, with 4 bases between.

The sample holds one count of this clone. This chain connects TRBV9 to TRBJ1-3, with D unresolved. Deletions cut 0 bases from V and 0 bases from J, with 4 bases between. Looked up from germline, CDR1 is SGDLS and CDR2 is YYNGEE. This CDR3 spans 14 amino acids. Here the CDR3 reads CASSVEGSGNTIYF. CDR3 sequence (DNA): TGTGCCAGCAGCGTAGAAGGCTCTGGAAACACCATATATTTT.

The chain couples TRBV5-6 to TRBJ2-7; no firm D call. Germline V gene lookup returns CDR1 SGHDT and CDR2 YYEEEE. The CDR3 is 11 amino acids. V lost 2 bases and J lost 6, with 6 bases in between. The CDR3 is CASSFSSEQYF. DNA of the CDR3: TGTGCCAGCAGCTTCTCTAGCGAGCAGTACTTC.

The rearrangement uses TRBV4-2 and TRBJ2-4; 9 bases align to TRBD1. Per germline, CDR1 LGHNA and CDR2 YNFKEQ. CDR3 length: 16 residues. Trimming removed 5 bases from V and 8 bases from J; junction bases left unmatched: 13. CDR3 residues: CASSVRQGEALDIQYF. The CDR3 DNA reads TGTGCCAGCAGCGTACGACAGGGGGAAGCCTTGGACATTCAGTACTTC.